One and the same sample provided the 12 T cell receptor beta chains below, sequenced in a study of blood T cell repertoires in COVID-19. The repertoire was sequenced with immunoSEQ multiplex PCR; TCRdb's copy has only in-frame clones and lacks some. The table lists just over 150,000 clones, approximately 82% of them singletons, with over 20% in the top ten. The sequenced sample consisted of peripheral blood. These receptors were obtained from an elderly woman with acute or convalescent COVID-19.

The chain uses TRBV10-3 and TRBJ1-2; unclear D gene. The CDR3 extends over 14 amino acids. CDR1 is ENHRY, CDR2 SYGVKD, per germline. The germline V and J ends were trimmed by 7 bases and 7 bases, with 19 bases remaining between them. The CDR3 sequence is CAINGPGPGAGYTF. The CDR3 DNA reads TGTGCCATCAATGGCCCGGGTCCTGGAGCTGGCTACACCTTC.

The CDR3 coding sequence is TGTGCCAGCAGCTTAGGGGGCAGTCACTCCTACGAGCAGTACTTC. It is translated as CASSLGGSHSYEQYF. This chain links TRBV7-9 with TRBJ2-7; a possible D gene is TRBD1 (5 bases). The germline V and J ends were trimmed by 1 base and 0 bases, with 10 bases remaining between them. Germline assignment: CDR1 SEHNR and CDR2 FQNEAQ (reference sequence). This CDR3 contains 15 residues. Variable domain in full (rest from reference TRBV7-9 and TRBJ2-7): DTGVSQNPRHKITKRGQNVTFRCDPISEHNRLYWYRQTLGQGPEFLTYFQNEAQLEKSRLLSDRFSAERPKGSFSTLEIQRTEQGDSAMYLCASSLGGSHSYEQYFGPGTRLTVT.

The chain is built from TRBV10-3 and TRBJ2-3, with 9 bases identical to TRBD2. The V gene end was trimmed by 6 bases and the J gene end by 4 bases; junction bases not matched to a gene: 5. This CDR3 has 14 amino acids. From germline, CDR1 is ENHRY and CDR2 SYGVKD. The CDR3 here is CAIRGGLAADTQYF. CDR3 coding DNA: TGTGCCATCAGGGGGGGACTAGCAGCAGATACGCAGTATTTT.

The rearrangement uses TRBV5-6 and TRBJ2-5; TRBD2 matches 13 bases. Per germline, CDR1 SGHDT and CDR2 YYEEEE. There are 17 residues in the CDR3. J was trimmed by 5 bases and V by 3 bases; bases with no gene match: 10. The CDR3 sequence: CASSWLPGLAGEETQYF. CDR3 bases: TGTGCCAGCAGCTGGCTACCCGGACTAGCGGGAGAGGAGACCCAGTACTTC. Together with reference TRBV5-6 and TRBJ2-5, the CDR3 gives the full variable domain: DAGVTQSPTHLIKTRGQQVTLRCSPKSGHDTVSWYQQALGQGPQFIFQYYEEEERQRGNFPDRFSGHQFPNYSSELNVNALLLGDSALYLCASSWLPGLAGEETQYFGPGTRLLVL.

The rearrangement uses TRBV10-3 and TRBJ1-1; 8 bases match TRBD1. After removal of 3 bases from V and 1 base from J, the junction contained 4 bases not matched to a gene. This CDR3 is 15 amino acids long. Germline lookup yields CDR1 ENHRY and CDR2 SYGVKD. The CDR3: CAISDFDRGNTEAFF. Written as DNA, the CDR3 is TGTGCCATCAGTGATTTCGACAGGGGGAACACTGAAGCTTTCTTT.

The J gene is TRBJ2-1, the V gene TRBV9; weak D call: TRBD2 (5 bases). Trimming removed 2 bases from V and 4 bases from J, with 13 bases in between. The length of the CDR3 is 15 residues. Looked up from germline, CDR1 is SGDLS and CDR2 is YYNGEE. The CDR3 DNA reads TGTGCCAGCAGCGTCGGACTGGAGGCTTACAATGAGCAGTTCTTC. This encodes CASSVGLEAYNEQFF.

The genes are TRBV4-2 and TRBJ1-1; D uncertain. The CDR3 consists of 15 residues. V dropped 4 bases and J dropped 4 bases, with 16 bases sitting between them. Germline V CDR1 and CDR2: LGHNA, YNFKEQ. The CDR3 DNA sequence: TGTGCCAGCAGCCCCTACGAGGGTGTCAGCACTGAAGCTTTCTTT. Protein sequence: CASSPYEGVSTEAFF.

V is TRBV2 and J is TRBJ2-7, with 8 bases fitting TRBD1. Germline V gene lookup returns CDR1 SNHLY and CDR2 FYNNEI. V lost 6 bases, J lost 0 bases, and 7 bases stayed unmatched. The length of the CDR3 is 15 residues. Written as DNA, the CDR3 is TGTGCCAGCAGGGAGGACAGGGAGCCCTCCTACGAGCAGTACTTC. Residues: CASREDREPSYEQYF.

Only one count was recorded for this clone. The rearrangement links TRBV7-2 to TRBJ2-2, with D hard to call. V was trimmed by 3 bases and J by 0 bases, leaving 8 bases between them. The CDR3 contains 15 residues. The germline V gene encodes CDR1 SGHTA and CDR2 FQGNSA. CDR3 residues: CASSFVATNTGELFF. CDR3 DNA sequence: TGTGCCAGCAGCTTCGTGGCCACGAACACCGGGGAGCTGTTTTTT.

The chain employs TRBV29-1 and TRBJ2-6; TRBD1 matches 7 bases. CDR3 length: 14 amino acids. Germline loops: CDR1 SQVTM, CDR2 ANQGSEA. Trimming at V came to 4 bases and at J to 2 bases, leaving 2 bases not matched to a gene. The CDR3 nucleotides are TGCAGCGTTGGGGGGACAGCTGGGGCCAACGTCCTGACTTTC. Protein: CSVGGTAGANVLTF.

The gene calls are TRBV7-2 and TRBJ1-1; D is possibly TRBD1 (5 bases). Trimming pared 2 bases from V and 0 bases from J, leaving 7 bases between. This CDR3 is built from 14 residues. Germline values: CDR1 SGHTA, CDR2 FQGNSA. This chain's CDR3 is CASSLTGMNTEAFF. The CDR3 DNA reads as TGTGCCAGCAGCTTAACAGGTATGAACACTGAAGCTTTCTTT.

The chain joins TRBV7-9 to TRBJ1-5; TRBD1 matches 9 bases. The V and J ends lost 5 bases and 5 bases, in that order; junction bases with no gene match: 4. Germline assignment: CDR1 SEHNR and CDR2 FQNEAQ (reference sequence). The CDR3 runs to 14 residues. Here the CDR3 reads CASSLQGADQPQHF. CDR3 DNA sequence: TGTGCCAGCAGCCTACAGGGGGCGGATCAGCCCCAGCATTTT.